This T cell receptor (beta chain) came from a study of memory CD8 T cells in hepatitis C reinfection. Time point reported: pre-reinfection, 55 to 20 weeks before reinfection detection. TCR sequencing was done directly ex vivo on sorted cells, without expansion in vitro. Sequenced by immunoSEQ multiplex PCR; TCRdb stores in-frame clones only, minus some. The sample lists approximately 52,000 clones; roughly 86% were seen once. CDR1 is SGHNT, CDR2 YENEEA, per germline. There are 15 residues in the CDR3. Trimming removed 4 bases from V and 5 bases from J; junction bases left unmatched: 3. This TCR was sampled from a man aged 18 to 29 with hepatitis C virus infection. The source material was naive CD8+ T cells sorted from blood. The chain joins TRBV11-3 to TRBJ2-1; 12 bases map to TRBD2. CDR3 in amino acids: CASSSRTSGNNEQFF. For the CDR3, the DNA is TGTGCCAGCAGCTCACGGACTAGCGGGAACAATGAGCAGTTCTTC. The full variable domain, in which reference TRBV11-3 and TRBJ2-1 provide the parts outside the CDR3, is EAGVVQSPRYKIIEKKQPVAFWCNPISGHNTLYWYLQNLGQGPELLIRYENEEAVDDSQLPKDRFSAERLKGVDSTLKIQPAELGDSAVYLCASSSRTSGNNEQFFGPGTRLTVL.